Shown below are 16 T cell receptor beta chains from a single sample sequenced in a study of neurological immune-mediated disorders. TCRdb reprocessed the 5' RACE reads with MiXCR, giving one entry per CDR3 protein. The sample consists of under 70,000 distinct CDR3 sequences, 3% to 4% of them appearing once. The sample comprised PBMCs. The receptors come from a woman aged 25 to 45 with multiple sclerosis.

The sample holds many counts of this clonotype. The J gene is TRBJ2-2, the V gene TRBV6-5; no definite D call. Between the trimmed V and J ends, which lost 2 bases and 5 bases, there was a span of 9 bases. The CDR3 contains 14 residues. From germline, CDR1 is MNHEY and CDR2 SVGAGI. CDR3: CASSYMTLTGELFF. DNA for the CDR3: TGTGCCAGCAGTTACATGACCTTGACCGGGGAGCTGTTTTTT.

There are many counts of this clonotype. The rearrangement uses TRBV5-5 and TRBJ2-1; 8 bases map to TRBD1. The CDR3 contains 13 residues. Germline V CDR1 and CDR2: SGHKS, YYEKEE (reference sequence). The J segment lost 6 bases and the V segment lost 3 bases, leaving 2 bases of the junction unmatched. DNA of the CDR3: TGTGCCAGCAGCTGGGACAGGACCAATGAGCAGTTCTTC. It translates to CASSWDRTNEQFF.

The chain links TRBV20-1 to TRBJ2-3; 11 bases fit TRBD2. This CDR3 has 15 residues. V lost 3 bases, J lost 4 bases, and 6 bases stayed unmatched. The germline V gene has CDR1 DFQATT and CDR2 SNEGSKA (reference sequence). The CDR3 protein is CSARLAGGVADTQYF. The CDR3 DNA reads TGCAGTGCTAGGTTAGCGGGAGGGGTCGCAGATACGCAGTATTTT.

The sample holds many counts of this clonotype. This chain links TRBV9 with TRBJ1-2, with D tentatively TRBD1 (6 bases). The germline V gene encodes CDR1 SGDLS and CDR2 YYNGEE. This CDR3 is 13 amino acids long. With 4 bases removed from V and 7 bases from J, the gap between germline ends came to 14 bases. The CDR3 DNA reads as TGTGCCAGCAGCATGGACAGTACGTTTGGCTACACCTTC. It specifies CASSMDSTFGYTF.

The rearrangement uses TRBV29-1 and TRBJ2-7; D gene ambiguous. Germline CDR1 reads SQVTM; CDR2 reads ANQGSEA. Trimming shortened V by 2 bases and J by 0 bases, and 2 bases separated the two germline ends. The CDR3 is 11 amino acids. The CDR3 protein is CSVELSYEQYF. CDR3 DNA: TGCAGCGTTGAACTCTCCTACGAGCAGTACTTC.

The table lists this clonotype with many counts. CDR3 region: CASSYTGGTEAFF. In nucleotides, the CDR3 is TGTGCCAGCAGCTATACAGGGGGTACTGAAGCTTTCTTT. The V gene is TRBV7-8, the J gene TRBJ1-1; 8 bases agree with TRBD1. V lost 4 bases to trimming and J lost 5 bases; unmatched junction nucleotides: 3. Germline values: CDR1 SGHVS, CDR2 FQNEAQ. The CDR3 covers 13 residues.

This clonotype was counted ten times or more. The chain employs TRBV7-9 and TRBJ2-4; 7 bases align to TRBD1. The germline CDR1 and CDR2 sequences are SEHNR and FQNEAQ (reference sequence). The junction had 4 bases not matched to a gene; V was cut back by 2 bases and J by 3 bases. The CDR3 extends over 15 amino acids. CDR3 amino acids: CASSLSTGVKNIQYF. The CDR3 DNA reads as TGTGCCAGCAGCTTATCCACAGGGGTCAAAAACATTCAGTACTTC.

This clonotype was seen many times. The chain is built from TRBV12-3 or TRBV12-4 and TRBJ2-7; D is undetermined. V lost 3 bases to trimming and J lost 6 bases, with 12 bases between them. The CDR3 is made up of 13 amino acids. The CDR3 nucleotides read TGTGCCAGCAGTTTTTTATCGCGTGGCGAGCAGTACTTC. Translating gives CASSFLSRGEQYF.

Ten or more counts support this clonotype. This sequence joins TRBV5-8 and TRBJ2-2; unclear D gene. The CDR3 totals 15 residues. Per germline, CDR1 SGHTS and CDR2 YDEGEE. Trimming took off 2 bases at V and 4 bases at J, with 12 bases between the two ends. The chain's CDR3 is CASSFFGSRTGELFF. CDR3 DNA: TGTGCCAGCAGCTTCTTCGGGTCTCGCACCGGGGAGCTGTTTTTT.

This clonotype was found many times. The chain couples TRBV28 to TRBJ1-3, with D perhaps TRBD1 (5 bases). CDR3 length equals 16 residues. Germline-derived CDR1 and CDR2 are MDHEN and SYDVKM. V lost 5 bases and J 0 bases, leaving 14 bases between the germline ends. DNA for the CDR3: TGTGCCAGCAGTGGGGGAGGACGGTCCTCTGGAAACACCATATATTTT. It translates to CASSGGGRSSGNTIYF.

At least ten counts were recorded for this clonotype. This rearrangement joins TRBV5-1 to TRBJ1-5; no reliable D call. CDR1 is SGHRS, CDR2 YFSETQ, per germline. CDR3 length: 14 amino acids. Trimming removed 0 bases from V and 1 base from J, with 5 bases in between. The CDR3: CASSLEGSNQPQHF. Here the CDR3 DNA reads TGCGCCAGCAGCTTGGAAGGCAGCAATCAGCCCCAGCATTTT.

In its sample, this clonotype was seen many times. The chain carries TRBV12-3 or TRBV12-4 and TRBJ2-4; TRBD1 matches at 10 bases. The CDR3 contains 15 residues. J lost 3 bases, V lost 7 bases, and 6 bases had no gene match. The chain's CDR3 is CASTPGQGNKNIQYF. The CDR3 coding sequence is TGTGCCAGCACCCCGGGACAGGGGAACAAAAACATTCAGTACTTC.

This rearrangement joins TRBV7-9 to TRBJ1-1, with D perhaps matching TRBD1 (5 bases). V gave up 4 bases and J gave up 4 bases, with 13 bases separating them. Germline V gives CDR1 SEHNR, CDR2 FQNEAQ (reference sequence). This CDR3 spans 14 amino acids. CDR3 residues: CASSSFKGPTEAFF. CDR3 in DNA: TGTGCCAGCAGCTCATTCAAGGGGCCCACTGAAGCTTTCTTT.

As regards this clonotype: The CDR3 carries no conserved terminal phenylalanine or tryptophan, so it likely arises from a read error. V is TRBV20-1 and J is TRBJ2-3; D is perhaps TRBD1 or TRBD2 (5 bases each). The germline V gene has CDR1 DFQATT and CDR2 SNEGSKA (reference sequence). The V end lost 3 bases, the J end lost 2 bases, and 6 bases lay between the germline ends. There are 12 residues in the CDR3. CDR3 in amino acids: CSARGTTDTQYN. The DNA for the CDR3 is TGCAGTGCTAGGGGGACCACAGATACGCAGTATAAT.

This clonotype has a count of ten or more. V gene TRBV11-3 combines with J gene TRBJ2-5; no reliable D call. There are 15 residues in the CDR3. Trimming pared 2 bases from V and 4 bases from J, leaving 14 bases between. Germline V gene lookup returns CDR1 SGHNT and CDR2 YENEEA. CDR3 region: CASSLPTSLGETQYF. The CDR3 DNA reads as TGTGCCAGCAGCTTACCCACTTCCCTAGGAGAGACCCAGTACTTC.

Notes on this clonotype: It may be a read error: a sequence one base away is much more abundant. The rearrangement uses TRBV24-1 and TRBJ2-1; 9 bases agree with TRBD1. This CDR3 region has 15 residues. The V and J ends lost 4 bases and 3 bases, in that order; junction bases with no gene match: 3. From germline, CDR1 is KGHDR and CDR2 SFDVKD. CDR3 in amino acids: CATSEGQGNYNEQFF. CDR3 DNA: TGTGCCACCAGTGAAGGACAGGGGAACTACAATGAGCAGTTCTTC.